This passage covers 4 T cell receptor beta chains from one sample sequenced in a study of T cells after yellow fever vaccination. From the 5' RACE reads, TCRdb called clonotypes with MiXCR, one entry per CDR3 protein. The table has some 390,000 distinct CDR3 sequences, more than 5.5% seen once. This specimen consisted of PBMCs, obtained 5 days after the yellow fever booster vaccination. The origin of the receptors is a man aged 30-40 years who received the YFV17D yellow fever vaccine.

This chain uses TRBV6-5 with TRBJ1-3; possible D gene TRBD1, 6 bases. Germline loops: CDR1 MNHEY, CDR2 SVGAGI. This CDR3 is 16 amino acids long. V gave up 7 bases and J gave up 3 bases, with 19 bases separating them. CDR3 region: CASNSRDNALGNTIYF. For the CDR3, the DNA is TGTGCCAGCAATTCCCGGGACAACGCTCTTGGAAACACCATATATTTT.

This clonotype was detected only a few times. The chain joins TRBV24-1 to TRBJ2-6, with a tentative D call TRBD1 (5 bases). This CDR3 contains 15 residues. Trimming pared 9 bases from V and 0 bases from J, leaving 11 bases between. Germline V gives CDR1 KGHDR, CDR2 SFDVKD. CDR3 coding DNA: TGTGCCACCCCACAGGCGCACTCTGGGGCCAACGTCCTGACTTTC. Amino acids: CATPQAHSGANVLTF.

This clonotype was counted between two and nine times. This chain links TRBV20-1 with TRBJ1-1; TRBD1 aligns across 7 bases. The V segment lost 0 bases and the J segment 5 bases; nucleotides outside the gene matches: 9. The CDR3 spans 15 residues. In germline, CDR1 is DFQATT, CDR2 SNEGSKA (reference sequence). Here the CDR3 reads CSARDSGTVRTEAFF. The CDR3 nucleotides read TGCAGTGCTAGAGATTCAGGGACAGTAAGGACTGAAGCTTTCTTT.

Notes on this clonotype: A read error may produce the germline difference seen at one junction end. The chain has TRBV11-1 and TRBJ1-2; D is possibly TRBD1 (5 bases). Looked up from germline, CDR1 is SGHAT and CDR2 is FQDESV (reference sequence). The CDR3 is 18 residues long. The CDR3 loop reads CDSSLVLIRDAINYGYTF. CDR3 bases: TGTGACAGCAGCTTAGTTTTAATCCGGGACGCCATAAACTATGGCTACACCTTC.